This passage covers 28 T cell receptor beta chains from one sample sequenced in a study of T cell repertoires in cytomegalovirus infection. Using its own MiXCR run on the reads, TCRdb lists one record per CDR3 protein. The table lists about 300,000 distinct CDR3 sequences, roughly 23% of them singletons. The sequenced sample consisted of PBMCs. All receptors come from a human donor in good health (CMV status not recorded). Some clones in this sample may be carry-over from other donors' samples.

At least ten counts were recorded for this clonotype. The chain uses TRBV6-2 or TRBV6-3 and TRBJ2-3, with 7 bases lining up with TRBD2. CDR3 size: 14 residues. V lost 7 bases and J lost 1; bases outside the gene matches: 5. Germline CDR1 reads MNHEY; CDR2 reads SVGEGT. The chain's CDR3 is CASIKREGTDTQYF. The CDR3 DNA sequence: TGTGCCAGCATCAAGCGGGAAGGCACAGATACGCAGTATTTT.

CDR3: CASSSRAWQETQYF. DNA for the CDR3: TGTGCCAGCAGTTCCAGGGCCTGGCAAGAGACCCAGTACTTC. J is TRBJ2-5 and V is TRBV28; tentative D call: TRBD1 (5 bases). The germline CDR1 and CDR2 sequences are MDHEN and SYDVKM. CDR3 length: 14 residues. V was trimmed by 4 bases and J by 2 bases, leaving 11 bases between them.

This clonotype was detected a few times. This chain uses TRBV14 with TRBJ1-6, with 9 bases aligning to TRBD1. J was trimmed by 10 bases and V by 0 bases; bases with no gene match: 4. The germline V gene has CDR1 SGHDN and CDR2 FVKESK. The CDR3 has 15 residues. This chain's CDR3 is CASSQDFTGGSPLHF. CDR3 DNA sequence: TGTGCCAGCAGCCAAGATTTCACAGGGGGCTCACCCCTCCACTTT. The full variable domain, in which reference TRBV14 and TRBJ1-6 provide the parts outside the CDR3, is EAGVTQFPSHSVIEKGQTVTLRCDPISGHDNLYWYRRVMGKEIKFLLHFVKESKQDESGMPNNRFLAERTGGTYSTLKVQPAELEDSGVYFCASSQDFTGGSPLHFGNGTRLTVT.

The chain has TRBV2 and TRBJ2-3; 11 bases agree with TRBD2. This CDR3 spans 15 amino acids. Unmatched junction bases numbered 5, after V lost 5 bases and J lost 4 bases. CDR1 is SNHLY, CDR2 FYNNEI, per germline. The CDR3 sequence: CASSPTSGSADTQYF. For the CDR3, the DNA is TGTGCCAGCAGTCCAACTAGCGGGAGTGCAGATACGCAGTATTTT. The full variable domain, in which reference TRBV2 and TRBJ2-3 provide the parts outside the CDR3, is EPEVTQTPSHQVTQMGQEVILRCVPISNHLYFYWYRQILGQKVEFLVSFYNNEISEKSEIFDDQFSVERPDGSNFTLKIRSTKLEDSAMYFCASSPTSGSADTQYFGPGTRLTVL.

The chain employs TRBV28 and TRBJ2-5; D remains ambiguous. V was shortened by 3 bases and J by 2 bases, with 10 bases between the two germline ends. Germline assignment: CDR1 MDHEN and CDR2 SYDVKM. The CDR3 has 14 residues. CDR3 in DNA: TGTGCCAGCAGTTTTGCCGGTTCTCAAGAGACCCAGTACTTC. Protein: CASSFAGSQETQYF.

V is TRBV20-1 and J is TRBJ1-2, with 9 bases matching TRBD1. Germline values: CDR1 DFQATT, CDR2 SNEGSKA (reference sequence). V lost 3 bases and J lost 8; bases outside the gene matches: 7. CDR3 length: 13 residues. This chain's CDR3 is CSASEGDREGYTF. Here the CDR3 DNA reads TGCAGTGCTAGTGAGGGGGACAGGGAAGGCTACACCTTC.

This clonotype was seen many times. The gene calls are TRBV7-2 and TRBJ1-2; 9 nucleotides align to TRBD1. Losses at the gene ends were 5 bases for V and 4 bases for J; bases not matched to a gene: 5. From germline, CDR1 is SGHTA and CDR2 FQGNSA. CDR3 length: 14 residues. The CDR3 sequence: CASSPGTGLYGYTF. CDR3 coding DNA: TGTGCCAGCAGCCCCGGGACAGGGCTCTATGGCTACACCTTC.

This rearrangement joins TRBV29-1 to TRBJ2-1, with D perhaps TRBD1 (5 bases). The CDR3 is made up of 12 amino acids. The germline CDR1 and CDR2 sequences are SQVTM and ANQGSEA. The V gene lost 4 bases and the J gene lost 7 bases, with 11 bases spanning the gap. The CDR3: CSVGRVSNEQFF. The DNA of the CDR3 is TGCAGCGTTGGCAGGGTCAGTAATGAGCAGTTCTTC.

This clonotype was observed a few times. The genes are TRBV10-3 and TRBJ2-3; TRBD2 might be the D (6 bases). The CDR3 sequence is 12 residues long. V was clipped by 6 bases and J by 4 bases, with 8 bases between them. CDR1 and CDR2 (germline): ENHRY, SYGVKD. The CDR3 loop reads CAIREGSDTQYF. For the CDR3, the DNA is TGTGCCATCAGGGAGGGGTCAGATACGCAGTATTTT.

The table lists this clonotype with a few counts. CDR3 protein: CASGEQGTGDIQYF. The CDR3, as DNA: TGTGCCAGCGGTGAACAGGGGACGGGAGACATTCAGTACTTC. This chain uses TRBV28 with TRBJ2-4; weak D call: TRBD1 (7 bases). V lost 8 bases to trimming and J lost 8 bases, with 19 bases between them. Germline V CDR1 and CDR2: MDHEN, SYDVKM. The CDR3 spans 14 residues.

The chain joins TRBV20-1 to TRBJ2-7, with TRBD2 identical over 13 bases. This CDR3 comprises 14 residues. V dropped 5 bases and J dropped 4; count of bases not matched to a gene: 5. CDR1 is DFQATT, CDR2 SNEGSKA, per germline (reference sequence). The CDR3 DNA sequence: TGCAGTGCTTTCGAGACTAGCGGGAGGTACGAGCAGTACTTC. Translation gives CSAFETSGRYEQYF.

This clonotype was seen a handful of times. This rearrangement joins TRBV7-3 to TRBJ1-1; D is unresolved. The CDR3 is 14 amino acids. From germline, CDR1 is SGHTA and CDR2 FQGTGA. V lost 2 bases, J lost 3 bases, and 10 bases lay in between. The CDR3 reads CASSLDPRDTEAFF. The CDR3 bases are TGTGCCAGCAGCTTAGACCCAAGGGACACTGAAGCTTTCTTT.

This clonotype was seen at least ten times. This rearrangement joins TRBV7-2 to TRBJ2-1, with 7 nucleotides matching TRBD2. This CDR3 is 15 amino acids long. V lost 3 bases and J lost 5; bases outside the gene matches: 7. In germline, CDR1 is SGHTA, CDR2 FQGNSA. CDR3 loop: CASSLQWGGNNEQFF. In DNA, the CDR3 is TGTGCCAGCAGCTTGCAATGGGGGGGGAACAATGAGCAGTTCTTC. Supplemented by reference TRBV7-2 and TRBJ2-1, the full variable domain reads GAGVSQSPSNKVTEKGKDVELRCDPISGHTALYWYRQSLGQGLEFLIYFQGNSAPDKSGLPSDRFSAERTGGSVSTLTIQRTQQEDSAVYLCASSLQWGGNNEQFFGPGTRLTVL.

The gene calls are TRBV29-1 and TRBJ1-5; 7 bases line up with TRBD1. CDR1 is SQVTM, CDR2 ANQGSEA, per germline. V shed 4 bases and J 1 base; nucleotides not matched to a gene: 4. CDR3 length: 14 amino acids. The DNA for the CDR3 is TGCAGCGTTGTGGAGGGGGCCAGCAATCAGCCCCAGCATTTT. Translation: CSVVEGASNQPQHF.

This clonotype was detected a few times. The chain uses TRBV4-1 and TRBJ1-2, with D hard to call. CDR1 and CDR2 from the germline V gene are MGHRA and YSYEKL. The ends were cut back, 0 bases at V and 8 bases at J, with 7 bases in the middle. This CDR3 is built from 12 residues. The chain's CDR3 is CASSQEVIGYTF. The CDR3 bases are TGCGCCAGCAGCCAAGAGGTGATCGGCTACACCTTC.

The chain links TRBV7-3 to TRBJ1-2; D gene uncertain. Trimming took 2 bases from V and 5 from J, leaving 6 bases between them. The CDR3 sequence is 12 residues long. Germline CDR1 and CDR2: SGHTA and FQGTGA. The CDR3 loop reads CASSLPVYGYTF. The CDR3 bases are TGTGCCAGCAGCTTACCCGTTTATGGCTACACCTTC.

The V gene is TRBV28, the J gene TRBJ2-1, with TRBD2 matching 8 bases. The CDR3 totals 20 residues. Germline V CDR1 and CDR2: MDHEN, SYDVKM. J lost 0 bases, V lost 3 bases, and 16 bases had no gene match. The CDR3 sequence: CASSFPSSSTSGVSYNEQFF. The CDR3 nucleotides are TGTGCCAGCAGTTTCCCTTCCTCAAGTACTAGCGGAGTCTCCTACAATGAGCAGTTCTTC.

The genes are TRBV6-2 or TRBV6-3 and TRBJ2-5, with 13 bases fitting TRBD2. The CDR3 covers 15 residues. V lost 6 bases and J lost 5; bases outside the gene matches: 6. Germline-derived CDR1 and CDR2 are MNHEY and SVGEGT. CDR3 loop: CASRTSGRVPETQYF. The CDR3 DNA reads TGTGCCAGCAGAACTAGCGGGAGGGTTCCGGAGACCCAGTACTTC.

This clonotype occurred many times. The rearrangement links TRBV7-2 to TRBJ2-2; TRBD2 matches 9 bases. The CDR3 is 17 residues long. The V gene's germline CDR1 is SGHTA and CDR2 FQGNSA. The ends lost 3 bases at V and 5 bases at J; junction bases unmatched: 10. The chain's CDR3 is CASSFPPLAGYTGELFF. DNA of the CDR3: TGTGCCAGCAGCTTCCCCCCTCTAGCGGGATATACCGGGGAGCTGTTTTTT.

The table lists this clonotype with a few counts. The chain is built from TRBV27 and TRBJ2-7; TRBD2 aligns across 9 bases. CDR3 length: 14 residues. V shed 3 bases and J 2 bases; nucleotides not matched to a gene: 2. Germline V gives CDR1 MNHEY, CDR2 SMNVEV (reference sequence). The CDR3 sequence is CASSLASGTYEQYF. CDR3 nucleotides: TGTGCCAGCAGTTTGGCTAGCGGGACCTACGAGCAGTACTTC.

The genes are TRBV24-1 and TRBJ2-5, with D tentatively TRBD2 (7 bases). The CDR3 has 15 residues. The V gene lost 6 bases and the J gene lost 7 bases, with 20 bases spanning the gap. CDR1 and CDR2 from the germline V gene are KGHDR and SFDVKD. The CDR3 loop is CATSSGGLGGATQYF. In nucleotides, the CDR3 is TGTGCCACCAGTTCCGGTGGACTAGGGGGTGCGACCCAGTACTTC.

The chain has TRBV6-2 or TRBV6-3 and TRBJ2-1; 8 bases fit TRBD2. Germline CDR1 and CDR2: MNHEY and SVGEGT. The CDR3 spans 14 residues. The junction had 13 bases not matched to a gene; V was cut back by 10 bases and J by 8 bases. This CDR3 reads CATLQRELIYEQFF. CDR3 bases: TGTGCCACCCTTCAGCGGGAGCTTATCTATGAGCAGTTCTTC.

V and J are TRBV29-1 and TRBJ2-5; the match to TRBD2 covers 9 bases. Germline V gene lookup returns CDR1 SQVTM and CDR2 ANQGSEA. This CDR3 comprises 13 residues. The junction had 8 bases not matched to a gene; V was cut back by 7 bases and J by 5 bases. The CDR3 sequence: CSGHSGSSETQYF. The CDR3 DNA sequence: TGCAGCGGGCATAGCGGGAGTTCGGAGACCCAGTACTTC.

This clonotype was picked up many times. The gene calls are TRBV7-9 and TRBJ2-7, with TRBD2 matching 9 bases. The CDR3 has 16 residues. With V trimmed by 6 bases and J by 0 bases, 9 bases remained unmatched. Germline CDR1 SEHNR, CDR2 FQNEAQ (reference sequence). CDR3 sequence: CASSTRVAGVSYEQYF. In DNA form, the CDR3 reads TGTGCCAGCAGTACCAGGGTAGCGGGAGTCTCCTACGAGCAGTACTTC.

This clonotype has only a few counts. V and J are TRBV7-3 and TRBJ1-2; no reliable D call. Germline assignment: CDR1 SGHTA and CDR2 FQGTGA. The germline V and J ends were trimmed by 10 bases and 2 bases, with 11 bases remaining between them. This CDR3 spans 12 amino acids. The DNA for the CDR3 is TGTGCCACTTTCGACGGAAACTATGGCTACACCTTC. Translated, it gives CATFDGNYGYTF.

This clonotype was detected a few times. The chain has TRBV5-1 and TRBJ2-7; no definite D call. The CDR3 loop spans 13 amino acids. The germline V gene has CDR1 SGHRS and CDR2 YFSETQ. Trimming took off 5 bases at V and 0 bases at J, with 9 bases between the two ends. In DNA, the CDR3 is TGCGCCAGCAGGCGTGTGGGCTCCTACGAGCAGTACTTC. Its protein is CASRRVGSYEQYF. The variable domain in full, with the rest retrieved from reference TRBV5-1 and TRBJ2-7, is KAGVTQTPRYLIKTRGQQVTLSCSPISGHRSVSWYQQTPGQGLQFLFEYFSETQRNKGNFPGRFSGRQFSNSRSEMNVSTLELGDSALYLCASRRVGSYEQYFGPGTRLTVT.

The J gene is TRBJ1-1, the V gene TRBV12-5; 9 bases fit TRBD1. Germline V gene data show CDR1 as LGHNT and CDR2 as FRNRAP. This CDR3 has 12 residues. The V and J ends lost 6 bases and 11 bases, in that order; junction bases with no gene match: 7. The CDR3: CASGLDRGDAFF. DNA for the CDR3: TGTGCTAGTGGCCTGGACAGGGGAGACGCTTTCTTT.

This clonotype was detected only once. The chain joins TRBV11-2 to TRBJ2-7; weak D call: TRBD2 (6 bases). V gave up 3 bases and J gave up 7 bases, with 19 bases separating them. The germline CDR1 and CDR2 sequences are SGHAT and FQNNGV. This CDR3 is 15 amino acids long. The CDR3 loop is CASSFRDSVGREQYF. The CDR3 coding sequence is TGTGCCAGCAGCTTTCGGGACTCGGTAGGGAGGGAGCAGTACTTC.